These 25 T cell receptor beta chains share one sample of origin, sequenced in a study of immune heterogeneity within non-small cell lung tumors. Template input was genomic DNA from bulk tumor (around 600 ng per sample). Several far-apart biopsies were taken per primary tumor during surgery. Their non-small cell lung cancer was newly diagnosed and untreated, and the patients underwent curative surgery. For the TCR beta CDR3, multiplex PCR with 32 V and 13 J primers performed the amplification. Using its own MiXCR run on the multiplex PCR reads, TCRdb lists one record per CDR3 protein. The table includes 1,500 to 2,000 distinct CDR3 sequences, around 45% detected once. The sample comprised lung tumor tissue. The receptors were gathered from a man aged 55 to 70 with non-small cell lung cancer.

This clonotype was detected a few times. The V and J genes are TRBV6-6 and TRBJ1-2, with TRBD1 matching 7 bases. The CDR3 totals 15 residues. Germline lookup yields CDR1 MNHNY and CDR2 SVGAGI (reference sequence). J gave up 0 bases and V 2 bases, and 3 bases lay outside the gene matches. The chain's CDR3 is CASSYQGGANYGYTF. CDR3 sequence (DNA): TGTGCCAGCAGTTACCAGGGGGGGGCTAACTATGGCTACACCTTC.

J is TRBJ2-3 and V is TRBV29-1, with 7 bases identical to TRBD2. Germline loops: CDR1 SQVTM, CDR2 ANQGSEA. V gave up 2 bases and J gave up 4 bases; unmatched junction bases: 9. This CDR3 has 15 amino acids. The CDR3, as DNA: TGCAGCGTTGAAAGGGAGGGGAGTAGGGCAGATACGCAGTATTTT. This encodes CSVEREGSRADTQYF.

Concerning this clonotype: One junction end disagrees with the germline gene, perhaps due to a read error. The chain recombines TRBV10-2 with TRBJ2-2, with 7 bases lining up with TRBD1. Germline CDR1 is WSHSY and CDR2 is SAAADI. The CDR3 has 17 residues. The CDR3 sequence is CAGSEGRGQRSTGELFF. The CDR3 DNA follows: TGCGCCGGCAGTGAGGGAAGGGGGCAACGTAGCACCGGGGAGCTGTTTTTT.

The chain employs TRBV11-2 and TRBJ1-5, with D unresolved. The CDR3 spans 13 residues. Germline-derived CDR1 and CDR2 are SGHAT and FQNNGV. V gave up 3 bases and J gave up 5 bases, with 8 bases separating them. The CDR3 is CASSLGRDQPQHF. The CDR3 DNA sequence: TGTGCCAGCAGCTTGGGTAGGGATCAGCCCCAGCATTTT.

The rearrangement uses TRBV9 and TRBJ2-2; D ambiguous. The ends were cut back, 0 bases at V and 3 bases at J, with 3 bases in the middle. The CDR3 length is 13 residues. Per germline, CDR1 SGDLS and CDR2 YYNGEE. DNA of the CDR3: TGTGCCAGCAGCGTAGGGGACACCGGGGAGCTGTTTTTT. It translates to CASSVGDTGELFF.

This chain joins TRBV7-3 and TRBJ2-3; D possibly uses TRBD1 or TRBD2 (5 bases each). This CDR3 has 14 residues. Germline values: CDR1 SGHTA, CDR2 FQGTGA. The V and J ends lost 0 bases and 1 base respectively, with 5 bases between them. The CDR3 DNA sequence: TGTGCCAGCAGCTTAACGGGGGGCACAGATACGCAGTATTTT. The encoded protein is CASSLTGGTDTQYF.

The chain carries TRBV6-2 or TRBV6-3 and TRBJ1-3, with D uncertain. The ends were cut back, 2 bases at V and 2 bases at J, with 7 bases in the middle. This CDR3 has 14 residues. Germline CDR1 reads MNHEY; CDR2 reads SVGEGT. CDR3 DNA sequence: TGTGCCAGCAGTTACCAAGGGACTGGAAACACCATATATTTT. Its protein is CASSYQGTGNTIYF.

J is TRBJ1-2 and V is TRBV10-3, with D possibly TRBD1 on 6 matching bases. This CDR3 comprises 14 residues. V shed 0 bases and J shed 4 bases, with 9 bases lying between them. Per germline, CDR1 ENHRY and CDR2 SYGVKD. CDR3 sequence reads: CAISESGQIYGYTF. DNA for the CDR3: TGTGCCATCAGTGAGTCTGGACAGATCTATGGCTACACCTTC.

The rearrangement joins TRBV18 to TRBJ1-4; D is undetermined. V was cut by 3 bases and J by 12 bases, with 11 bases left in between. Per the germline V gene, CDR1 is KGHSH and CDR2 is LQKENI. CDR3 length: 12 amino acids. The CDR3 DNA follows: TGTGCCAGCTCACCTACACGGGCGGAACTGTTTTTT. Translated, it gives CASSPTRAELFF.

The chain couples TRBV12-3 or TRBV12-4 to TRBJ2-7; 13 bases are a match to TRBD2. The V gene end was trimmed by 6 bases and the J gene end by 4 bases; junction bases not matched to a gene: 12. CDR3 size: 17 residues. As DNA, the CDR3 is TGTGCCAGCAGGCACACGCGTGGACTAGCGGGAGAGTACGAGCAGTACTTC. This codes for CASRHTRGLAGEYEQYF.

This clonotype was observed a few times. This sequence joins TRBV25-1 and TRBJ1-2; the D is unclear. Germline V gives CDR1 MGHDK, CDR2 SYGVNS. Trimming removed 5 bases from V and 0 bases from J, with 4 bases in between. The CDR3 runs 12 residues. The DNA for the CDR3 is TGTGCCAGCAGTCCTACTAACTATGGCTACACCTTC. Translation gives CASSPTNYGYTF.

The rearrangement uses TRBV28 and TRBJ2-7; D unclear. V shed 6 bases and J shed 4 bases, with 10 bases lying between them. Per the germline V gene, CDR1 is MDHEN and CDR2 is SYDVKM. The CDR3 is 12 residues long. CDR3 residues: CASSSRRYEQYF. For the CDR3, the DNA is TGTGCCAGCAGCTCGAGGCGGTACGAGCAGTACTTC.

This clonotype is judged large. The rearrangement joins TRBV30 to TRBJ1-2; TRBD1 matches at 8 bases. With V trimmed by 3 bases and J by 2 bases, 11 bases remained unmatched. CDR3 length: 16 residues. Germline V gene lookup returns CDR1 GTSNPN and CDR2 SVGIG (reference sequence). This CDR3 reads CAWSGGQGSLNYGYTF. DNA of the CDR3: TGTGCCTGGAGCGGAGGACAGGGATCTCTGAACTATGGCTACACCTTC.

V usage is TRBV6-2 or TRBV6-3 and J usage is TRBJ2-7; 8 bases match TRBD1. This CDR3 spans 15 amino acids. Germline trimming cut 6 bases from V and 0 bases from J; bases unmatched to any gene: 7. From germline, CDR1 is MNHEY and CDR2 SVGEGT. The CDR3 protein is CASSQGTGGSYEQYF. In DNA form, the CDR3 reads TGTGCCAGCAGCCAAGGGACAGGCGGCTCCTACGAGCAGTACTTC.

The sample holds a few counts of this clonotype. The chain joins TRBV11-2 to TRBJ2-7; D is perhaps TRBD2 (5 bases). Germline V gene sequence: CDR1 SGHAT, CDR2 FQNNGV. The CDR3 totals 14 residues. Trimming took off 6 bases at V and 5 bases at J, with 17 bases between the two ends. Written as DNA, the CDR3 is TGTGCCAGCAGTTCCCGGGCAAACGGGAACGAGCAGTACGTC. Its translation: CASSSRANGNEQYV.

The chain carries TRBV19 and TRBJ1-1; D remains unclear. CDR1 is LNHDA, CDR2 SQIVND, per germline (reference sequence). The germline V and J ends were trimmed by 6 bases and 3 bases, with 8 bases remaining between them. The CDR3 is 12 amino acids. The CDR3 sequence: CASRWRDTEAFF. In DNA, the CDR3 is TGTGCCAGTAGGTGGAGGGACACTGAAGCTTTCTTT.

The rearrangement links TRBV4-1 to TRBJ2-3, with TRBD2 matching 8 bases. This CDR3 has 16 residues. V gave up 2 bases and J gave up 6 bases; unmatched junction bases: 10. Germline V gene lookup returns CDR1 MGHRA and CDR2 YSYEKL. CDR3 sequence reads: CASSQKRLAGGDTQYF. Here the CDR3 DNA reads TGCGCCAGCAGCCAAAAGAGGCTCGCGGGAGGCGATACGCAGTATTTT.

The chain couples TRBV12-3 or TRBV12-4 to TRBJ2-7; no clear D. With 6 bases removed from V and 3 bases from J, the gap between germline ends came to 12 bases. The CDR3 has 13 amino acids. CDR3 amino acids: CASSPLGFYEQYF. The CDR3 DNA follows: TGTGCCAGCAGCCCCCTGGGGTTCTACGAGCAGTACTTC.

This chain uses TRBV15 with TRBJ2-4; 7 nucleotides line up with TRBD1. The CDR3 covers 14 residues. The germline V gene encodes CDR1 LNHNV and CDR2 YYDKDF (reference sequence). J was trimmed by 5 bases and V by 5 bases; bases with no gene match: 6. The DNA of the CDR3 is TGTGCCACCAGCCGCAACAGGGGTGAAAACATTCAGTACTTC. Protein sequence: CATSRNRGENIQYF.

The chain is built from TRBV20-1 and TRBJ2-7, with 7 bases that match TRBD2. Unmatched junction bases numbered 10, after V lost 7 bases and J lost 4 bases. CDR1 is DFQATT and CDR2 is SNEGSKA in the germline V gene (reference sequence). This CDR3 contains 13 residues. Here the CDR3 DNA reads TGCAGTGTTACCGGGAGGACTATATACGAGCAGTACTTC. As protein: CSVTGRTIYEQYF.

This clonotype was recorded a few times. CDR3 in amino acids: CASRSRTSGVPKQYF. In DNA, the CDR3 is TGTGCCAGCAGGTCGAGGACTAGCGGGGTTCCCAAGCAGTACTTC. The chain recombines TRBV27 with TRBJ2-7; 12 bases match TRBD2. In germline, CDR1 is MNHEY, CDR2 SMNVEV (reference sequence). After removal of 6 bases from V and 8 bases from J, the junction contained 11 bases not matched to a gene. The CDR3 sequence is 15 residues long.

This clonotype has a handful of counts. The V gene is TRBV5-1, the J gene TRBJ1-1; 10 bases agree with TRBD1. Trimming took 4 bases from V and 5 from J; bases not matched to a gene: 5. CDR3 size: 14 residues. Per germline, CDR1 SGHRS and CDR2 YFSETQ. The CDR3 sequence: CASSMGQGKTEAFF. The CDR3 bases are TGCGCCAGCAGCATGGGACAGGGGAAGACTGAAGCTTTCTTT. The complete variable domain, with remaining parts taken from reference TRBV5-1 and TRBJ1-1, reads KAGVTQTPRYLIKTRGQQVTLSCSPISGHRSVSWYQQTPGQGLQFLFEYFSETQRNKGNFPGRFSGRQFSNSRSEMNVSTLELGDSALYLCASSMGQGKTEAFFGQGTRLTVV.

The CDR3 nucleotides read TGCAGTGCTAGAGATGGGGGGAAGGGGGTAGCTTTCTTT. It translates to CSARDGGKGVAFF. The rearrangement joins TRBV20-1 to TRBJ1-1; D is perhaps TRBD1 (6 bases). The CDR3 spans 13 residues. The V and J ends lost 0 bases and 10 bases respectively, with 15 bases between them. CDR1 and CDR2 from the germline V gene are DFQATT and SNEGSKA (reference sequence).

Judged by abundance, this clonotype is large (0.1 to 1%). The genes are TRBV13 and TRBJ1-5; 9 nucleotides agree with TRBD1. Germline CDR1 reads PRHDT; CDR2 reads FYEKMQ (reference sequence). The trim removed 4 bases at V and 4 bases at J, leaving 5 bases unmatched. The CDR3 has 15 residues. The CDR3 is CASSWGQGGNQPQHF. In nucleotides, the CDR3 is TGTGCCAGCAGCTGGGGACAGGGAGGAAATCAGCCCCAGCATTTT.

CDR3 protein: CATLTPGSRTEAFF. The CDR3 bases are TGTGCCACCCTAACCCCAGGGAGCCGGACTGAAGCTTTCTTT. This rearrangement joins TRBV6-1 to TRBJ1-1; tentative D call: TRBD1 (5 bases). The germline gives CDR1 MNHNS, CDR2 SASEGT. The CDR3 loop spans 14 amino acids. V lost 10 bases, J lost 5 bases, and 20 bases lay in between.